The 29 T cell receptor beta chains reported below all come from one sample, sequenced in a study of human T cells and chemical hapten exposure. Noted time point: pre-sensitization, week 0. Treatment reported: therapeutic diphenylcyclopropenone sensitization with weekly scalp DPC. MiXCR, applied by TCRdb to the RACE reads, yields one record per CDR3 protein. The sample has 99,000 or so distinct CDR3 sequences, roughly 10% seen once; the top ten hold around 3.3%. The sample consisted of whole blood, taken in connection with sensitization to the hapten diphenylcyclopropenone (DPC). The receptors were gathered from an older woman with alopecia areata. Some clones in this sample may be carry-over from other donors' samples.

The CDR3 DNA follows: TGTGCCAGCACCCGTGTAGCGAGACGCACAGATACGCAGTATTTT. It translates to CASTRVARRTDTQYF. The chain carries TRBV6-2 or TRBV6-3 and TRBJ2-3; D is possibly TRBD2 (5 bases). The CDR3 runs 15 residues. Germline V CDR1 and CDR2: MNHEY, SVGEGT. V lost 7 bases and J 1 base, leaving 15 bases between the germline ends.

The V and J genes are TRBV5-1 and TRBJ1-6, with a weak D call TRBD1 (5 bases). CDR1 and CDR2 from the germline V gene are SGHRS and YFSETQ. The CDR3 covers 16 residues. The ends were cut back, 5 bases at V and 6 bases at J, with 18 bases in the middle. CDR3 nucleotides: TGCGCCAGCAGTTTCCTCTCGACGGGGCTTAATTCACCCCTCCACTTT. Translated, it gives CASSFLSTGLNSPLHF.

The rearrangement uses TRBV5-1 and TRBJ1-1, with D possibly being TRBD1 (6 bases). V lost 1 base to trimming and J lost 1 base, with 11 bases between them. The CDR3 is made up of 15 amino acids. Germline lookup yields CDR1 SGHRS and CDR2 YFSETQ. CDR3 nucleotides: TGCGCCAGCAGCTTGAACGTACAGGGGAACACTGAAGCTTTCTTT. Residues: CASSLNVQGNTEAFF.

This chain connects TRBV5-1 to TRBJ2-7; D unclear. V dropped 5 bases and J dropped 0 bases, with 15 bases sitting between them. The CDR3 has 15 residues. Germline V gives CDR1 SGHRS, CDR2 YFSETQ. CDR3 residues: CASRIGPASSYEQYF. The CDR3 bases are TGCGCCAGCAGGATTGGACCGGCGAGCTCCTACGAGCAGTACTTC.

The CDR3 reads CASSPKTGDEQFF. The CDR3 DNA is TGTGCCAGCAGCCCAAAGACTGGGGATGAGCAGTTCTTC. The chain employs TRBV5-6 and TRBJ2-1; no clear D. The V gene's germline CDR1 is SGHDT and CDR2 YYEEEE. The CDR3 length is 13 residues. Trimming removed 4 bases from V and 8 bases from J, with 13 bases in between.

This clonotype was detected many times. The rearrangement links TRBV29-1 to TRBJ1-2; D remains unclear. Germline V CDR1 and CDR2: SQVTM, ANQGSEA. Trimming took 1 base from V and 8 from J, leaving 14 bases between them. The CDR3 extends over 13 amino acids. Written as DNA, the CDR3 is TGCAGCGTTGAAGCTAGGGCCCGAGGGGGCTACACCTTC. This gives the protein CSVEARARGGYTF.

CDR3 nucleotides: TGTGCCAGCAGTTTTTTAGCAGGGGGCAATCAGCCCCAGCATTTT. It is translated as CASSFLAGGNQPQHF. The rearrangement joins TRBV12-3 or TRBV12-4 to TRBJ1-5; the D gene is possibly TRBD1 (6 bases). V shed 3 bases and J shed 2 bases, with 11 bases lying between them. The CDR3 runs 15 residues.

This clonotype was found a few times. This chain uses TRBV18 with TRBJ2-1; D unresolved. Looked up from germline, CDR1 is KGHSH and CDR2 is LQKENI. This CDR3 region has 13 residues. Trimming took 1 base from V and 3 from J, leaving 4 bases between them. Here the CDR3 DNA reads TGTGCCAGCTCACCACTAGACTACAATGAGCAGTTCTTC. Amino acid sequence: CASSPLDYNEQFF.

This clonotype came up many times. The rearrangement joins TRBV18 to TRBJ2-7; D might be TRBD2 (5 bases). Germline loops: CDR1 KGHSH, CDR2 LQKENI. The CDR3 contains 15 residues. V was clipped by 2 bases and J by 3 bases, with 14 bases between them. The CDR3 sequence is CASSPTLDGIYEQYF. In DNA, the CDR3 is TGTGCCAGCTCACCAACCCTCGACGGGATCTACGAGCAGTACTTC.

Ten or more counts support this clonotype. This chain connects TRBV29-1 to TRBJ1-1; D is ambiguous. V lost 6 bases, J lost 0 bases, and 5 bases lay in between. The CDR3 is made up of 11 amino acids. Germline V gene data show CDR1 as SQVTM and CDR2 as ANQGSEA. The CDR3 sequence is CSVQMNTEAFF. Here the CDR3 DNA reads TGCAGCGTACAAATGAACACTGAAGCTTTCTTT.

This chain joins TRBV3-1 and TRBJ2-1; 7 bases are shared with TRBD2. Germline CDR1 reads LGHDT; CDR2 reads YNNKEL (reference sequence). This CDR3 is 13 amino acids long. V was clipped by 5 bases and J by 6 bases; unmatched bases: 4. The CDR3 here is CASSSRGVNEQFF. CDR3 nucleotides: TGTGCCAGCAGCTCACGGGGGGTCAATGAGCAGTTCTTC.

The chain employs TRBV2 and TRBJ2-2, with unresolved D. With 5 bases removed from V and 8 bases from J, the gap between germline ends came to 18 bases. Germline CDR1 and CDR2: SNHLY and FYNNEI. The CDR3 contains 15 residues. The CDR3: CASSSLSRTMGELFF. The CDR3 region has the DNA TGTGCCAGCAGTAGTCTATCCAGAACCATGGGGGAGCTGTTTTTT.

In this sample, this clonotype turned up a few times. The rearrangement links TRBV10-2 to TRBJ1-2, with D perhaps matching TRBD1 (5 bases). The CDR3 loop spans 13 amino acids. V shed 8 bases and J shed 4 bases, with 14 bases lying between them. Germline V CDR1 and CDR2: WSHSY, SAAADI. In DNA form, the CDR3 reads TGCGCCAGCCTTCAGGGACGCTCCTATGGCTACACCTTC. This gives the protein CASLQGRSYGYTF.

This clonotype occurred many times. V is TRBV30 and J is TRBJ1-2; no clear D gene. Trimming stripped 3 bases from V and 3 bases from J, with 14 bases between. Looked up from germline, CDR1 is GTSNPN and CDR2 is SVGIG (reference sequence). The CDR3 has 14 amino acids. DNA of the CDR3: TGTGCCTGGAGCCTCGGCGGTGTTGACTATGGCTACACCTTC. This codes for CAWSLGGVDYGYTF.

The J gene is TRBJ2-3, the V gene TRBV4-2; 8 bases map to TRBD2. Germline CDR1 is LGHNA and CDR2 is YNFKEQ. The V segment lost 6 bases and the J segment 4 bases; nucleotides outside the gene matches: 3. CDR3 length: 13 amino acids. CDR3 in DNA: TGTGCCAGCAGGGGACTAGGGGCAGATACGCAGTATTTT. It translates to CASRGLGADTQYF.

This clonotype was counted between two and nine times. The J gene is TRBJ2-3, the V gene TRBV18; D gene uncertain. CDR1 is KGHSH, CDR2 LQKENI, per germline. This CDR3 is 15 amino acids long. Trimming took off 0 bases at V and 2 bases at J, with 9 bases between the two ends. CDR3 residues: CASSPPKSYTDTQYF. In nucleotides, the CDR3 is TGTGCCAGCTCACCACCAAAATCCTACACAGATACGCAGTATTTT.

The V call is TRBV29-1, the J call TRBJ1-2, with D tentatively TRBD1 (5 bases). The ends were cut back, 6 bases at V and 2 bases at J, with 13 bases in the middle. This CDR3 region has 13 residues. CDR1 is SQVTM, CDR2 ANQGSEA, per germline. The CDR3, as DNA: TGCAGCGTCTTCTTCGGGGGAAACTATGGCTACACCTTC. Its protein is CSVFFGGNYGYTF.

This clonotype was seen many times. The genes are TRBV18 and TRBJ2-4, with TRBD1 matching 7 bases. This CDR3 contains 15 residues. CDR1 and CDR2 (germline): KGHSH, LQKENI. V shed 0 bases, J shed 8 bases, and the junction held 7 bases outside the gene matches. The CDR3 protein is CASSPPRTGLDIQYF. The CDR3 coding sequence is TGTGCCAGCTCACCACCGAGGACAGGCTTGGACATTCAGTACTTC.

The chain carries TRBV9 and TRBJ2-1; D gene uncertain. This CDR3 has 14 residues. Germline V gene sequence: CDR1 SGDLS, CDR2 YYNGEE. Trimming pared 5 bases from V and 0 bases from J, leaving 9 bases between. The CDR3 is CASSDGSSYNEQFF. The CDR3 DNA is TGTGCCAGCAGTGACGGAAGCTCCTACAATGAGCAGTTCTTC. Combining the CDR3 with reference TRBV9 and TRBJ2-1 gives the whole variable domain DSGVTQTPKHLITATGQRVTLRCSPRSGDLSVYWYQQSLDQGLQFLIQYYNGEERAKGNILERFSAQQFPDLHSELNLSSLELGDSALYFCASSDGSSYNEQFFGPGTRLTVL.

The chain carries TRBV11-2 and TRBJ2-1; 12 bases match TRBD1. V lost 6 bases to trimming and J lost 7 bases; unmatched junction nucleotides: 10. CDR3 length: 16 residues. CDR1 and CDR2 (germline): SGHAT, FQNNGV. For the CDR3, the DNA is TGTGCCAGCAGTCATACGGGACAGGGGGCGCGGAATGAGCAGTTCTTC. Translated, it gives CASSHTGQGARNEQFF.

This clonotype has more than one count but fewer than ten. This chain links TRBV7-2 with TRBJ1-4; 11 nucleotides match TRBD1. CDR3 size: 16 residues. CDR1 is SGHTA and CDR2 is FQGNSA in the germline V gene. With 1 base clipped from V and 8 bases from J, the junction kept 6 bases outside the gene matches. The CDR3 here is CASSLGDRGSWEKLFF. CDR3 DNA: TGTGCCAGCAGCTTAGGGGACAGGGGGTCTTGGGAAAAACTGTTTTTT.

In its sample, this clonotype was seen many times. The chain carries TRBV4-1 and TRBJ1-2; no clear D gene. The CDR3 is 17 residues long. V dropped 1 base and J dropped 4 bases, with 19 bases sitting between them. Per the germline V gene, CDR1 is MGHRA and CDR2 is YSYEKL. The CDR3 loop is CASSQANNWDASYGYTF. The CDR3 DNA reads as TGCGCCAGCAGCCAAGCGAATAATTGGGATGCGTCCTATGGCTACACCTTC.

This clonotype was seen many times. J is TRBJ2-2 and V is TRBV7-9; D not resolved. V lost 1 base and J lost 6, with 9 bases in between. This CDR3 contains 14 residues. Germline loops: CDR1 SEHNR, CDR2 FQNEAQ (reference sequence). CDR3 bases: TGTGCCAGCAGCTTAGATGTCTTGTCCGGGGAGCTGTTTTTT. Translated, it gives CASSLDVLSGELFF.

The rearrangement links TRBV20-1 to TRBJ2-5; tentative D call: TRBD2 (5 bases). Germline lookup yields CDR1 DFQATT and CDR2 SNEGSKA (reference sequence). V lost 0 bases and J lost 1, with 12 bases in between. This CDR3 is built from 15 residues. CDR3 in amino acids: CSARDLGLTQETQYF. CDR3 DNA: TGCAGTGCTAGAGATCTTGGACTGACCCAAGAGACCCAGTACTTC.

This chain uses TRBV6-1 with TRBJ1-4, with a tentative D call TRBD1 (5 bases). The CDR3 runs to 11 residues. In germline, CDR1 is MNHNS, CDR2 SASEGT. The V end was cut by 11 bases, the J end by 6 bases, with 10 bases between. The CDR3 nucleotides are TGTGCCTTGGGGACGGATGAAAAACTGTTTTTT. Its protein product is CALGTDEKLFF.

A few counts support this clonotype. The chain is built from TRBV27 and TRBJ2-1; D is ambiguous. Trimming stripped 3 bases from V and 0 bases from J, with 6 bases between. CDR3 length: 14 amino acids. Germline CDR1 and CDR2: MNHEY and SMNVEV (reference sequence). CDR3 sequence reads: CASSLQSSYNEQFF. CDR3 DNA: TGTGCCAGCAGTTTGCAGAGCTCCTACAATGAGCAGTTCTTC.

This clonotype has more than one count but fewer than ten. The rearrangement joins TRBV9 to TRBJ2-3, with D hard to call. The CDR3 has 12 amino acids. Germline V gene lookup returns CDR1 SGDLS and CDR2 YYNGEE. The V end lost 0 bases, the J end lost 4 bases, and 3 bases lay between the germline ends. Written as DNA, the CDR3 is TGTGCCAGCAGCGTAGCAGCAGATACGCAGTATTTT. This translates into CASSVAADTQYF.

This sequence joins TRBV5-1 and TRBJ2-3; 11 bases agree with TRBD2. CDR3 length: 16 amino acids. Losses at the gene ends were 4 bases for V and 1 base for J; bases not matched to a gene: 5. Germline assignment: CDR1 SGHRS and CDR2 YFSETQ. CDR3 nucleotide sequence: TGCGCCAGCAGCCGTAAGACTAGCGGGGGCACAGATACGCAGTATTTT. It specifies CASSRKTSGGTDTQYF.

In its sample, this clonotype was seen many times. The chain is built from TRBV15 and TRBJ1-5, with D perhaps matching TRBD1 (6 bases). V lost 0 bases to trimming and J lost 2 bases, with 8 bases between them. The germline V gene has CDR1 LNHNV and CDR2 YYDKDF (reference sequence). This CDR3 contains 15 residues. The CDR3 loop reads CATSREQGRNQPQHF. The DNA for the CDR3 is TGTGCCACCAGCAGAGAACAGGGCCGCAATCAGCCCCAGCATTTT.